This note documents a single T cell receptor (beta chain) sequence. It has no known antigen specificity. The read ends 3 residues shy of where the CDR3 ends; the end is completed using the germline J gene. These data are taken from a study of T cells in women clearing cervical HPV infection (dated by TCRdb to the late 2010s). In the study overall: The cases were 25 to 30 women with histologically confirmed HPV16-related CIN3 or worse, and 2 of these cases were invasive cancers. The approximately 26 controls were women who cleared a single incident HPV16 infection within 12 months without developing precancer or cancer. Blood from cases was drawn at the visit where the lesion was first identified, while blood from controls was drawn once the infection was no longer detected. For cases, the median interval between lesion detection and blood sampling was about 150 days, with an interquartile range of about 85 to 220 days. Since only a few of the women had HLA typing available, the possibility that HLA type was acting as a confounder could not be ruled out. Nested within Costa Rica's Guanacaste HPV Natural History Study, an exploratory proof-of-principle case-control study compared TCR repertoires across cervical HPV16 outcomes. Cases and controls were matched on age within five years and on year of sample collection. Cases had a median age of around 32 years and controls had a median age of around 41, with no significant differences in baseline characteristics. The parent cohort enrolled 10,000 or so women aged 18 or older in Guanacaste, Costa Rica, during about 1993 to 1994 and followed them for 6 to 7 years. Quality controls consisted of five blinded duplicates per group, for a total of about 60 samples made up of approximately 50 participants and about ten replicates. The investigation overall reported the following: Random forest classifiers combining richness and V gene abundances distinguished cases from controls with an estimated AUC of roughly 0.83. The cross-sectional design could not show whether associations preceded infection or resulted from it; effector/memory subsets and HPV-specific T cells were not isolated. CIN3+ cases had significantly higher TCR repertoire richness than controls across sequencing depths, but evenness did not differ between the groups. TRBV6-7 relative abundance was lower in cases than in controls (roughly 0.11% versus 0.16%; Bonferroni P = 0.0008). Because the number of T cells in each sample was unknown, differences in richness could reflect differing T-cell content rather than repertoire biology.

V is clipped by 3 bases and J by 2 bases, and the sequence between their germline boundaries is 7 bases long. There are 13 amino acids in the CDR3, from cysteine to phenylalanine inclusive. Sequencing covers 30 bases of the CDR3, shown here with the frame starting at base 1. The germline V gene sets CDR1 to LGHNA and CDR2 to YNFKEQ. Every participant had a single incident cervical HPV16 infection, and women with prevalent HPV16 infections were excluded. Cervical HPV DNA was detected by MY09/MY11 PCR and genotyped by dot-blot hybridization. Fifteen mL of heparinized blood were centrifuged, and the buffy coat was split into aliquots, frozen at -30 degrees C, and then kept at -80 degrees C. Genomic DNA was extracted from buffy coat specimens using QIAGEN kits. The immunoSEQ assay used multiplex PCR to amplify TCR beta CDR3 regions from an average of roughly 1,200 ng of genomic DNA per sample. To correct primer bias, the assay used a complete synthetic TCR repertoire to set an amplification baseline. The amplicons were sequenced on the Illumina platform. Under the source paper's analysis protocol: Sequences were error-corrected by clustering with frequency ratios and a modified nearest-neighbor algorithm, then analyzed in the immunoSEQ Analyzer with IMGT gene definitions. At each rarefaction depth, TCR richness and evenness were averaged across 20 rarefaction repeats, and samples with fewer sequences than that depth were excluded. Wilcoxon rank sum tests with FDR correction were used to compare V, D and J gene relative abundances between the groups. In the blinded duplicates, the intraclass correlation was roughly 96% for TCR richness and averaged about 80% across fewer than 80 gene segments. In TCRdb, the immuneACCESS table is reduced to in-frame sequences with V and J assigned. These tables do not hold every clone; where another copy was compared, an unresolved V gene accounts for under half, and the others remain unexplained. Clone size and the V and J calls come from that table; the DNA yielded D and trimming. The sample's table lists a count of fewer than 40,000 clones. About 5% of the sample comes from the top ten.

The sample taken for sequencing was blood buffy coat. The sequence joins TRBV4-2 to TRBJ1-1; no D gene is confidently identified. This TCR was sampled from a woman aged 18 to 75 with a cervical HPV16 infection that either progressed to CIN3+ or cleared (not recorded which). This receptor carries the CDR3 CASSHNRNTEAFF. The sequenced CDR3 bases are TGTGCCAGCAGCCATAACAGAAACACTGAA.